Listed below are T cell receptor beta chains from one sample, sequenced in a study of Ad26.COV2.S vaccination and SARS-CoV-2 variants. Sequenced by immunoSEQ multiplex PCR; TCRdb stores in-frame clones only, minus some. The table shows more than 300,000 clones, with around four fifths occurring only once. The sample here was peripheral blood, taken in a trial of Ad26.COV2.S vaccine versus placebo. Every receptor here comes from a person between 18 and 60 years old who received the Ad26.COV2.S COVID-19 vaccine or a placebo. The CDR3 runs from the conserved cysteine through the conserved F or W. Each record gives: CDR3 protein, CDR3 DNA, clone size, V gene, D gene, J gene. D genes are given only for firm matches. Some rows have no size entry. The others give once, few or many, or a class for an expanded clone.

CDR3: CASSPPPGRGESQPQHF; DNA: TGTGCCAGTAGTCCTCCCCCAGGCCGGGGGGAGTCACAGCCCCAGCATTTT; size: -; V: TRBV19; D: -; J: TRBJ1-5
CDR3: CASSLARGHDGYTF; DNA: TGTGCCAGCAGCTTAGCGCGAGGTCACGATGGCTACACCTTC; size: -; V: TRBV7-9; D: -; J: TRBJ1-2
CDR3: CASLYRGGGELFF; DNA: TGTGCCAGCCTTTACCGGGGGGGCGGGGAGCTGTTTTTT; size: -; V: TRBV19; D: TRBD2; J: TRBJ2-2
CDR3: CASSPLRDKGGTEAFF; DNA: TGTGCCAGCAGTCCTCTCCGGGACAAAGGAGGTACTGAAGCTTTCTTT; size: -; V: TRBV11-2; D: -; J: TRBJ1-1
CDR3: CASSLAGPSSIHEQFF; DNA: TGTGCCAGCAGCCTCGCCGGGCCTTCTAGCATTCATGAGCAGTTCTTC; size: -; V: TRBV3-1/TRBV3-2; D: -; J: TRBJ2-1
CDR3: CASSFRGQGYGYTF; DNA: TGTGCCAGCAGCTTTAGGGGGCAGGGCTATGGCTACACCTTC; size: -; V: TRBV7-9; D: TRBD1; J: TRBJ1-2
CDR3: CASSQVVGFYGTDTQYF; DNA: TGTGCCAGCAGCCAAGTCGTGGGATTTTACGGCACAGATACGCAGTATTTT; size: -; V: TRBV4-2; D: -; J: TRBJ2-3
CDR3: CASSSTTGTDSNQPQHF; DNA: TGTGCCAGCAGTTCCACGACCGGGACAGATAGCAATCAGCCCCAGCATTTT; size: -; V: TRBV28; D: TRBD1; J: TRBJ1-5
CDR3: CASSTTVDTQYF; DNA: TGTGCCAGCAGCACTACCGTAGATACGCAGTATTTT; size: -; V: TRBV28; D: -; J: TRBJ2-3
CDR3: CASSSNGGGTYEQYF; DNA: TGTGCCAGCAGTTCAAACGGCGGGGGAACATACGAGCAGTACTTC; size: -; V: TRBV27; D: TRBD2; J: TRBJ2-7
CDR3: CATTRDRDNEQFF; DNA: TGTGCCACCACCCGGGACAGAGACAATGAGCAGTTCTTC; size: -; V: TRBV2; D: TRBD1; J: TRBJ2-1
CDR3: CASSFPGGSGNTIYF; DNA: TGTGCCAGCAGCTTCCCGGGGGGCTCTGGAAACACCATATATTTT; size: -; V: TRBV7-9; D: -; J: TRBJ1-3
CDR3: CASSLPTGGRQETQYF; DNA: TGTGCCAGCAGCTTACCTACGGGGGGGCGTCAAGAGACCCAGTACTTC; size: -; V: TRBV3-1/TRBV3-2; D: TRBD2; J: TRBJ2-5
CDR3: CASSLGTAYNEQFF; DNA: TGTGCCAGCAGCTTGGGGACAGCTTACAATGAGCAGTTCTTC; size: few; V: TRBV5-4; D: -; J: TRBJ2-1
CDR3: CASTWDRVIPETQYF; DNA: TGTGCCAGCACTTGGGACAGGGTGATCCCGGAGACCCAGTACTTC; size: -; V: TRBV6-5; D: TRBD1; J: TRBJ2-5
CDR3: CASSQAATGGNQPQHF; DNA: TGTGCCAGCAGCCAGGCTGCGACTGGGGGCAATCAGCCCCAGCATTTT; size: -; V: TRBV7-8; D: -; J: TRBJ1-5
CDR3: CASSGQGNSEQYF; DNA: TGTGCCAGCAGTGGACAGGGGAATAGCGAGCAGTACTTC; size: -; V: TRBV2; D: TRBD1; J: TRBJ2-7
CDR3: CASRSRTGLGWREKLFF; DNA: TGTGCCAGCAGATCAAGGACAGGGTTAGGGTGGCGGGAAAAACTGTTTTTT; size: -; V: TRBV28; D: TRBD1; J: TRBJ1-4
CDR3: CASNLAGSYNEQFF; DNA: TGTGCCAGCAACCTAGCGGGCTCCTACAATGAGCAGTTCTTC; size: -; V: TRBV6-5; D: TRBD2; J: TRBJ2-1
CDR3: CAWTGQNNQPQHF; DNA: TGTGCCTGGACGGGACAGAACAATCAGCCCCAGCATTTT; size: -; V: TRBV30; D: TRBD1; J: TRBJ1-5
CDR3: CASSESLDGNSPLHF; DNA: TGTGCCAGCAGTGAATCACTGGACGGTAATTCACCCCTCCACTTT; size: few; V: TRBV6-1; D: -; J: TRBJ1-6
CDR3: CASSHPWGEGWSEQFF; DNA: TGTGCCAGCAGCCATCCTTGGGGTGAGGGGTGGAGTGAGCAGTTCTTC; size: few; V: TRBV7-9; D: -; J: TRBJ2-1